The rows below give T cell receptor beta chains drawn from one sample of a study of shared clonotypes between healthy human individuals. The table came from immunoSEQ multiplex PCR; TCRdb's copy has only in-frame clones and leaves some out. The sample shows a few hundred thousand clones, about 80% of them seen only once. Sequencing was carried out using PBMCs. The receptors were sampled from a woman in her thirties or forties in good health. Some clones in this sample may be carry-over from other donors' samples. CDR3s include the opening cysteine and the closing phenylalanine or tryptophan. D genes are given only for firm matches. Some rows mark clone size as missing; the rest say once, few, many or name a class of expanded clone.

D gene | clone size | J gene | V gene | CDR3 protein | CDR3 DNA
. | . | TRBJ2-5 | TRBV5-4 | CASSTAAEQETQYF | TGTGCCAGCAGCACGGCTGCGGAACAAGAGACCCAGTACTTC
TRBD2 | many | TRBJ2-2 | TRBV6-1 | CASRGLVNTGELFF | TGTGCCAGCAGGGGACTAGTAAACACCGGGGAGCTGTTTTTT
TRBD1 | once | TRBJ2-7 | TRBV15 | CATSRDKGRGLPYEQYF | TGTGCCACCAGCAGAGATAAGGGAAGGGGGCTGCCATACGAGCAGTACTTC
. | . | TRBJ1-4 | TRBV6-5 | CASSFSQGTNEKLFF | TGTGCCAGCAGTTTTTCACAGGGTACTAATGAAAAACTGTTTTTT
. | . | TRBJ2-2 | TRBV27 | CASSLRPITGELFF | TGTGCCAGCAGTTTGCGACCGATCACCGGGGAGCTGTTTTTT
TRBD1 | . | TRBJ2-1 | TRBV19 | CASSSGTGSYNEQFF | TGTGCCAGTAGTTCCGGGACAGGGTCCTACAATGAGCAGTTCTTC
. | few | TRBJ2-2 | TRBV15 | CATSRDGGGYTGELFF | TGTGCCACCAGCAGAGACGGGGGAGGATACACCGGGGAGCTGTTTTTT
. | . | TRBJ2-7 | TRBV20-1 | CSAETGYEQYF | TGCAGTGCGGAAACAGGATACGAGCAGTACTTC
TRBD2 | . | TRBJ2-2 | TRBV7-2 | CASKVGTSGNIGELFF | TGTGCCAGCAAAGTGGGGACTAGCGGGAATATCGGGGAGCTGTTTTTT
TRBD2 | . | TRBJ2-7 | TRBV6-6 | CASRPTSGRDEQYF | TGTGCCAGCAGACCCACTAGCGGGAGGGACGAGCAGTACTTC
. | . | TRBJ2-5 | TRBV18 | CASSPPGQREETQYF | TGTGCCAGCTCACCACCGGGTCAAAGGGAAGAGACCCAGTACTTC
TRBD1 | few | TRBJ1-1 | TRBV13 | CASSLGQGRTEAFF | TGTGCCAGCAGCTTAGGACAGGGGAGGACTGAAGCTTTCTTT
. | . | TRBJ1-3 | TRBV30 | CAWSLGVEGNTIYF | TGTGCCTGGAGTCTGGGGGTGGAGGGAAACACCATATATTTT
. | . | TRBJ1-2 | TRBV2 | CASKKPGPGLYGYTF | TGTGCCAGCAAGAAACCGGGCCCTGGACTCTATGGCTACACCTTC
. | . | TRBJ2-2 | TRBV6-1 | CASSEMLGSNTGELFF | TGTGCCAGCAGTGAAATGCTGGGCTCCAACACCGGGGAGCTGTTTTTT
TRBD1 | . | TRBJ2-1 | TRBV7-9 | CASSLTGGNYNEQFF | TGTGCCAGCAGCTTAACAGGGGGCAACTACAATGAGCAGTTCTTC
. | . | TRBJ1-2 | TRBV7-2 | CASSLGPGAGGYTF | TGTGCCAGCAGCTTAGGCCCGGGGGCCGGTGGCTACACCTTC
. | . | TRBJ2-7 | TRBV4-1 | CASSQELEREQYF | TGCGCCAGCAGCCAAGAGCTCGAGCGCGAGCAGTACTTC
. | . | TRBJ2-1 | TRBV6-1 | CASRESGTYNEQFF | TGTGCCAGCAGGGAAAGCGGAACCTACAATGAGCAGTTCTTC
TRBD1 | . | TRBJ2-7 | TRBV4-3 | CASSKTLTGGASEQYF | TGCGCCAGCAGCAAAACCCTCACAGGGGGCGCGTCCGAGCAGTACTTC
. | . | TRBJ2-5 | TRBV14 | CASSQEGPWTQYF | TGTGCCAGCAGCCAAGAAGGGCCGTGGACCCAGTACTTC
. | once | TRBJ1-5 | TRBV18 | CASSPIMAGTHSGQPQHF | TGTGCCAGCTCACCTATTATGGCGGGAACCCACAGTGGTCAGCCCCAGCATTTT
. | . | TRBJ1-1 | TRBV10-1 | CASSERTVALNTEAFF | TGCGCCAGCAGTGAGCGGACAGTCGCTTTGAACACTGAAGCTTTCTTT
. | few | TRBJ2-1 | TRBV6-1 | CASTWEAVSYNEQFF | TGTGCCAGCACATGGGAAGCGGTATCCTACAATGAGCAGTTCTTC
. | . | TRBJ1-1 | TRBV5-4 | CASSGVNTEAFF | TGTGCCAGCAGCGGGGTGAACACTGAAGCTTTCTTT